One and the same sample provided the 30 T cell receptor beta chains below, sequenced in a study of T cell clonality in common variable immunodeficiency. Only in-frame clones appear in the TCRdb table, and some are missing; sequencing was by immunoSEQ multiplex PCR. The sample has about 45,000 clones, none seen only once. Sequencing was carried out using peripheral blood mononuclear cells. These receptors were collected from a person between 18 and 69 years old in good health.

In its sample, this clone was seen many times. The CDR3 end falls 3 residues outside the read, so it is completed with the germline J gene. The gene calls are TRBV2 and TRBJ2-2, with 7 bases lining up with TRBD1. CDR1 is SNHLY, CDR2 FYNNEI, per germline. V shed 11 bases, J shed 5 bases, and the junction held 8 bases outside the gene matches. The CDR3 has 13 amino acids. The CDR3 reads CARRQGNTGELFF. The sequenced CDR3 bases are TGTGCCCGCCGACAGGGAAATACCGGGGAG.

This clone was seen only a few times. The missing CDR3 end, 3 residues past where the read stops, is filled in from the germline J gene. The chain combines TRBV30 with TRBJ2-3, with TRBD2 matching over 14 bases. Germline V lookup: CDR1 GTSNPN, CDR2 SVGIG (reference sequence). V gave up 3 bases and J gave up 6 bases; unmatched junction bases: 11. The CDR3 has 17 amino acids. CDR3 sequence: CAWRRGGLAGVMDTQYF. The DNA read from the CDR3 is TGTGCCTGGAGGAGGGGGGGACTAGCGGGAGTAATGGATACG.

This clone appeared many times. The observed sequence ends 3 residues before the CDR3 terminus, with the missing tail filled in from the germline J gene. This chain connects TRBV29-1 to TRBJ1-1, with D unclear. The CDR3 length is 13 residues. Germline CDR1 SQVTM, CDR2 ANQGSEA. The CDR3 loop reads CSATETFEVGAFF. The covered CDR3 bases are TGCAGCGCCACTGAGACATTTGAGGTCGGA.

This clone was picked up many times. The sequenced fragment ends 3 residues before the CDR3 boundary, so the rest is inferred from the germline J gene. The rearrangement uses TRBV24-1 and TRBJ2-1, with 7 bases fitting TRBD1. CDR3 length equals 13 residues. The V segment lost 9 bases and the J segment 9 bases; nucleotides outside the gene matches: 10. Looked up from germline, CDR1 is KGHDR and CDR2 is SFDVKD. CDR3 DNA (partial): TGTGCCACCGGGACGACAGGGTTGGGTGAG. This codes for CATGTTGLGE. The entire CDR3 reads CATGTTGLGEQFF.

This clone has a count of ten or more. The read ends 3 residues before the CDR3 terminus; that terminus is restored from the germline J gene. The chain combines TRBV12-5 with TRBJ2-1; 7 nucleotides match TRBD2. The CDR3 length is 16 residues. J was trimmed by 3 bases and V by 4 bases; bases with no gene match: 9. Germline assignment: CDR1 LGHNT and CDR2 FRNRAP. The DNA read from the CDR3 is TGTGCTAGTGGTTCCCCCGGGACTAATTACTACAATGAG. Its translation: CASGSPGTNYYNE. The complete CDR3 reads CASGSPGTNYYNEQFF.

This clone was seen many times. With the read ending 3 residues before the CDR3 end, the germline J gene is used to fill in that end. V usage is TRBV5-1 and J usage is TRBJ2-7; 10 nucleotides agree with TRBD1. Looked up from germline, CDR1 is SGHRS and CDR2 is YFSETQ. The V gene end was trimmed by 3 bases and the J gene end by 2 bases; junction bases not matched to a gene: 2. CDR3 length: 14 amino acids. CDR3 DNA (partial): TGCGCCAGCAGCTACGGACAGGGGGCCTACGAG. Translating it yields CASSYGQGAYE. The complete CDR3 sequence is CASSYGQGAYEQYF.

This clone was observed at least ten times. The missing CDR3 end, 3 residues past where the read stops, is filled in from the germline J gene. The V gene is TRBV9, the J gene TRBJ2-7, with D maybe TRBD1 (5 bases). The CDR3 is 16 amino acids. Per germline, CDR1 SGDLS and CDR2 YYNGEE. V shed 0 bases and J shed 3 bases, with 16 bases lying between them. CDR3 residues: CASSVEPGSPLYEQYF. Incomplete CDR3 DNA: TGTGCCAGCAGCGTAGAACCAGGGTCTCCCCTCTACGAG.

The sample holds many counts of this clone. The read terminates 3 residues ahead of where the CDR3 ends, so the germline J gene completes it. V is TRBV18 and J is TRBJ2-2; 11 bases match TRBD2. From germline, CDR1 is KGHSH and CDR2 LQKENI. Trimming at V came to 6 bases and at J to 4 bases, leaving 10 bases not matched to a gene. CDR3 length: 17 amino acids. Partial CDR3 DNA: TGTGCCAGCTCCCCGGGACTAGCGGAGCTTCTCACCGGGGAG. It yields the protein CASSPGLAELLTGE. The whole CDR3 sequence reads CASSPGLAELLTGELFF. Full variable domain (rest looked up from reference TRBV18 and TRBJ2-2): NAGVMQNPRHLVRRRGQEARLRCSPMKGHSHVYWYRQLPEEGLKFMVYLQKENIIDESGMPKERFSAEFPKEGPSILRIQQVVRGDSAAYFCASSPGLAELLTGELFFGEGSRLTVL.

The sample holds many counts of this clone. The read ends 3 residues early relative to the CDR3; the germline J gene fills the gap. The chain couples TRBV9 to TRBJ2-2; 7 bases are a match to TRBD2. The V gene end was trimmed by 2 bases and the J gene end by 6 bases; junction bases not matched to a gene: 16. This CDR3 region has 18 residues. Germline V gene sequence: CDR1 SGDLS, CDR2 YYNGEE. The CDR3: CASSVGGAGVKGAGELFF. CDR3 DNA (partial): TGTGCCAGCAGCGTGGGAGGGGCGGGGGTAAAAGGAGCCGGGGAG.

This clone was seen many times. The CDR3 extends 3 residues past the end of the read, so its final part is completed from the germline J gene. The rearrangement links TRBV19 to TRBJ1-5; 8 positions agree with TRBD1. Germline V gene sequence: CDR1 LNHDA, CDR2 SQIVND (reference sequence). This CDR3 has 17 residues. Trimming at V came to 1 base and at J to 0 bases, leaving 5 bases not matched to a gene. The CDR3 spells CASSIGRTGYSNQPQHF. The DNA read from the CDR3 is TGTGCCAGTAGTATAGGGCGGACAGGGTATAGCAATCAGCCC.

Many counts were recorded for this clone. Read coverage stops 3 residues before the CDR3 terminus; the germline J gene supplies the remainder. This chain uses TRBV7-9 with TRBJ1-5, with a weak D call TRBD1 (5 bases). V was pared by 5 bases and J by 5 bases, with 13 bases between. The CDR3 covers 14 residues. Germline V gene sequence: CDR1 SEHNR, CDR2 FQNEAQ (reference sequence). The CDR3 bases that were read are TGTGCCAGCAGCCCCCGGGGGGATGATCAGCCC. Translating it yields CASSPRGDDQP. The full CDR3 sequence reads CASSPRGDDQPQHF.

This clone was observed a few times. The read gets to within 3 residues of the CDR3 end, and the germline J gene fills in the rest. The rearrangement links TRBV2 to TRBJ1-3; a weak D match, TRBD1 (5 bases). The CDR3 is 17 amino acids. CDR1 and CDR2 (germline): SNHLY, FYNNEI. The V and J ends lost 6 bases and 0 bases respectively, with 18 bases between them. CDR3 DNA (partial): TGTGCCAGCAGCGACGGGGGACGGCCTAGCTCTGGAAACACC. Its protein product is CASSDGGRPSSGNT. The whole CDR3 region reads CASSDGGRPSSGNTIYF. The whole variable domain, remainder taken from reference TRBV2 and TRBJ1-3, is EPEVTQTPSHQVTQMGQEVILRCVPISNHLYFYWYRQILGQKVEFLVSFYNNEISEKSEIFDDQFSVERPDGSNFTLKIRSTKLEDSAMYFCASSDGGRPSSGNTIYFGEGSWLTVV.

This clone was observed many times. Partial CDR3 DNA: TGCAGTGCTAGACCGGGGTCCTACAATGAG. Its translation: CSARPGSYNE. From start to end, the CDR3 is CSARPGSYNEQFF. V gene TRBV20-1 combines with J gene TRBJ2-1, with D possibly TRBD2 on 5 matching bases. The read terminates 3 residues before the CDR3 end, so the remaining end is supplied by the germline J gene. The germline V and J ends were trimmed by 2 bases and 1 base, with 6 bases remaining between them. The germline V gene has CDR1 DFQATT and CDR2 SNEGSKA (reference sequence). The CDR3 covers 13 residues.

Ten or more counts support this clone. Read sequence stops 3 residues before the CDR3 end, and the germline J gene provides the missing end. This chain uses TRBV7-8 with TRBJ1-2; D gene uncertain. From germline, CDR1 is SGHVS and CDR2 FQNEAQ. This CDR3 contains 14 residues. V was shortened by 5 bases and J by 4 bases, with 14 bases between the two germline ends. The CDR3 reads CASSRSAETYGYTF. The DNA read from the CDR3 is TGTGCCAGCAGCCGTTCTGCGGAGACCTATGGC.

In this sample, this clone turned up many times. CDR3 amino acids: CASSSGGKAYNEQFF. CDR3 DNA, as far as it was read: TGTGCCAGTAGTAGCGGGGGGAAAGCTTACAATGAG. This chain connects TRBV19 to TRBJ2-1, with 8 bases that match TRBD2. The sequence runs out 3 residues before the end of the CDR3; the remainder is reconstructed from the germline J gene. CDR1 LNHDA and CDR2 SQIVND come from the germline V gene (reference sequence). V trimming: 4 bases; J trimming: 4 bases; junction bases outside the gene matches: 6. The CDR3 runs 15 residues. The whole variable domain, remainder taken from reference TRBV19 and TRBJ2-1, is DGGITQSPKYLFRKEGQNVTLSCEQNLNHDAMYWYRQDPGQGLRLIYYSQIVNDFQKGDIAEGYSVSREKKESFPLTVTSAQKNPTAFYLCASSSGGKAYNEQFFGPGTRLTVL.

This clone appeared many times. The CDR3 end falls 3 residues outside the read, so it is completed with the germline J gene. V is TRBV25-1 and J is TRBJ2-4; 10 nucleotides match TRBD1. The germline gives CDR1 MGHDK, CDR2 SYGVNS. The ends lost 5 bases at V and 9 bases at J; junction bases unmatched: 4. The CDR3 sequence is 13 residues long. The CDR3 sequence: CASSSGTGVIQYF. Incomplete CDR3 DNA: TGTGCCAGCAGTTCCGGGACAGGGGTCATT.

This clone was picked up many times. The observed sequence ends 3 residues before the CDR3 terminus, with the missing tail filled in from the germline J gene. The chain combines TRBV7-9 with TRBJ2-2; either TRBD1 or TRBD2 may supply D (5 bases each). The V end was cut by 2 bases, the J end by 5 bases, with 9 bases between. Germline values: CDR1 SEHNR, CDR2 FQNEAQ (reference sequence). The CDR3 totals 14 residues. CDR3 DNA (partial): TGTGCCAGCAGCTTACTAGGGGAGACCGGGGAG. Translated, it gives CASSLLGETGE. The CDR3, in full, reads CASSLLGETGELFF.

This clone was detected ten times or more. From the germline J gene comes the end of the CDR3, since the read stops 3 residues before it. The V call is TRBV12-3 or TRBV12-4, the J call TRBJ1-5; D not certain. Deletions cut 2 bases from V and 6 bases from J, with 11 bases between. This CDR3 contains 14 residues. CDR3 DNA (partial): TGTGCCAGCAGTTTATTTGGCCCGGGTCAGCCC. It yields the protein CASSLFGPGQP. The CDR3 in its entirety is CASSLFGPGQPQHF.

This clone turned up a few times. The read halts 3 residues ahead of the CDR3 end, with the missing end drawn from the germline J gene. This chain links TRBV5-1 with TRBJ2-7, with D unclear. The ends were cut back, 0 bases at V and 5 bases at J, with 15 bases in the middle. Germline loops: CDR1 SGHRS, CDR2 YFSETQ. The CDR3 sequence is 15 residues long. CDR3 residues: CASSLGGSRFDEQYF. CDR3 DNA, as far as it was read: TGCGCCAGCAGCTTGGGCGGCAGTCGATTCGACGAG.

This clone was seen repeatedly, ten times or more. The CDR3 end falls 3 residues outside the read, so it is completed with the germline J gene. This chain uses TRBV9 with TRBJ1-1, with D possibly matching TRBD1 (5 bases). Germline V gene data show CDR1 as SGDLS and CDR2 as YYNGEE. The CDR3 length is 13 residues. V lost 2 bases and J lost 1, with 6 bases in between. This CDR3 reads CASSVTGNTEAFF. The CDR3 bases that were read are TGTGCCAGCAGCGTTACAGGGAACACTGAA.

This clone was recorded at least ten times. The DNA read from the CDR3 is TGTGCCTGGAGTGCGTCCCGGACAGGAGGCCGAGGGGTTGGGGCCAACGTC. It is translated as CAWSASRTGGRGVGANV. The entire CDR3 sequence reads CAWSASRTGGRGVGANVLTF. The chain couples TRBV30 to TRBJ2-6; TRBD1 matches 7 bases. The CDR3 end falls 3 residues outside the read, so it is completed with the germline J gene. The CDR3 totals 20 residues. In germline, CDR1 is GTSNPN, CDR2 SVGIG (reference sequence). V trimming: 1 base; J trimming: 3 bases; junction bases outside the gene matches: 18.

This clone was found many times. The read halts 3 residues ahead of the CDR3 end, with the missing end drawn from the germline J gene. The chain has TRBV19 and TRBJ2-3; D is possibly TRBD2 (6 bases). Trimming removed 8 bases at V and 0 bases at J, with 9 bases between. Germline V gene sequence: CDR1 LNHDA, CDR2 SQIVND (reference sequence). CDR3 length equals 13 residues. The DNA read from the CDR3 is TGTGCCAGTGGAGCGGGTAGCACAGATACG. The encoded protein is CASGAGSTDT. The entire CDR3 sequence reads CASGAGSTDTQYF.

This clone appeared many times. The CDR3 loop reads CSARVNRGSYGYTF. The DNA read from the CDR3 is TGCAGTGCTAGAGTAAACAGGGGGTCCTATGGC. The gene calls are TRBV20-1 and TRBJ1-2; TRBD1 matches 8 bases. The missing CDR3 end, 3 residues past where the read stops, is filled in from the germline J gene. The CDR3 is 14 residues long. Germline CDR1 DFQATT, CDR2 SNEGSKA (reference sequence). The junction had 5 bases not matched to a gene; V was cut back by 1 base and J by 4 bases.

This clone was seen repeatedly, ten times or more. Read data end 3 residues before the CDR3 end; the end is taken from the germline J gene. The chain is built from TRBV4-2 and TRBJ2-1; 11 bases fit TRBD2. J lost 2 bases, V lost 3 bases, and 9 bases had no gene match. The length of the CDR3 is 18 residues. Germline loops: CDR1 LGHNA, CDR2 YNFKEQ. The sequenced CDR3 bases are TGTGCCAGCAGCCAGCTCATAGCGGGAGGGCCCCCCTACAATGAG. Amino acid sequence: CASSQLIAGGPPYNE. The CDR3 reads in full as CASSQLIAGGPPYNEQFF.

The table lists this clone with many counts. Read sequence stops 3 residues before the CDR3 end, and the germline J gene provides the missing end. J is TRBJ2-3 and V is TRBV12-3 or TRBV12-4; 10 bases are shared with TRBD2. This CDR3 has 16 residues. Trimming removed 2 bases from V and 4 bases from J; junction bases left unmatched: 6. CDR3 loop: CASSLRSSGGSDTQYF. The part of the CDR3 DNA that was read is TGTGCCAGCAGTTTACGGTCTAGCGGGGGCTCAGATACG.

Regarding this clone: The CDR3 end is not reached by the read, which stops 3 residues before it; the germline J gene fills it in. This chain joins TRBV27 and TRBJ2-7, with 10 bases fitting TRBD1. Germline CDR1 MNHEY, CDR2 SMNVEV (reference sequence). The CDR3 consists of 14 residues. Trimming removed 6 bases from V and 1 base from J; junction bases left unmatched: 3. CDR3 sequence: CASSRDRGSYEQYF. The DNA read from the CDR3 is TGTGCCAGCAGCCGGGACAGGGGATCCTACGAG.

This clone was seen ten or more times. This CDR3 reads CASSSQGWETQYF. The sequenced part of the CDR3 DNA is TGTGCCAGTAGTTCACAGGGTTGGGAGACC. V and J are TRBV19 and TRBJ2-5; possibly TRBD1 for D (6 bases). The CDR3 end falls 3 residues outside the read, so it is completed with the germline J gene. V lost 5 bases, J lost 5 bases, and 12 bases lay in between. The germline V gene encodes CDR1 LNHDA and CDR2 SQIVND (reference sequence). The CDR3 totals 13 residues.

This clone was observed at least ten times. The CDR3 end is not reached by the read, which stops 3 residues before it; the germline J gene fills it in. The V call is TRBV6-1, the J call TRBJ1-3; a weak D match, TRBD1 (6 bases). Trimming shortened V by 3 bases and J by 4 bases, and 7 bases separated the two germline ends. The germline V gene encodes CDR1 MNHNS and CDR2 SASEGT. This CDR3 comprises 13 residues. CDR3: CASSDGTGNTIYF. The sequenced part of the CDR3 DNA is TGTGCCAGCAGTGACGGGACAGGAAACACC.

At least ten counts were recorded for this clone. The missing CDR3 end, 3 residues past where the read stops, is filled in from the germline J gene. This chain links TRBV18 with TRBJ2-1, with D maybe TRBD2 (6 bases). CDR3 length: 13 residues. Trimming removed 4 bases at V and 3 bases at J, with 7 bases between. The germline V gene encodes CDR1 KGHSH and CDR2 LQKENI. The chain's CDR3 is CASSLGLYNEQFF. The CDR3 DNA, read in part, is TGTGCCAGCTCACTGGGACTCTACAATGAG.

This clone was observed at least ten times. Read sequence stops 3 residues before the CDR3 end, and the germline J gene provides the missing end. The V call is TRBV18, the J call TRBJ1-4; no reliable D call. The V gene lost 3 bases and the J gene lost 8 bases, with 13 bases spanning the gap. In germline, CDR1 is KGHSH, CDR2 LQKENI. The CDR3 length is 14 residues. The CDR3 sequence: CASSPGRGFEKLFF. CDR3 DNA, as far as it was read: TGTGCCAGCTCACCTGGTCGAGGCTTCGAAAAA.